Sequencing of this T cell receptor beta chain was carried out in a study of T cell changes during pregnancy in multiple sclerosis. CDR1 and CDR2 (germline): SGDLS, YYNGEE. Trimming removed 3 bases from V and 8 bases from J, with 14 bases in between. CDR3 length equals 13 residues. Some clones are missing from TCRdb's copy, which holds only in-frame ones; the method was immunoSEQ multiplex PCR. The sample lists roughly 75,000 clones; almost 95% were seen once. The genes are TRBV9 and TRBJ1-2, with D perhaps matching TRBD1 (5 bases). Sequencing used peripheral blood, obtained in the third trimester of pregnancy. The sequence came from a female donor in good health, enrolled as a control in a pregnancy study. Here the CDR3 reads CASSAGGGGGYTF. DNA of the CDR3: TGTGCCAGCAGCGCGGGCGGGGGGGGAGGCTACACCTTC.